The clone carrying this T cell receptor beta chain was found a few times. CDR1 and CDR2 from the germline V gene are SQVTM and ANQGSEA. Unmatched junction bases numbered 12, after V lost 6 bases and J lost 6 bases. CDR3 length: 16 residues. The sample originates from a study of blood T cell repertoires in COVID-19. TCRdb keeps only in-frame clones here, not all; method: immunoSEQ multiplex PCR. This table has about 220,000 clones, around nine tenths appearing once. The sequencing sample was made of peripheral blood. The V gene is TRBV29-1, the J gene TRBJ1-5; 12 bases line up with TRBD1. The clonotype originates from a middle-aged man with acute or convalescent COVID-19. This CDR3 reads CSVQTGGTGGSQPQHF. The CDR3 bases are TGCAGCGTGCAAACGGGGGGGACAGGGGGCAGTCAGCCCCAGCATTTT.